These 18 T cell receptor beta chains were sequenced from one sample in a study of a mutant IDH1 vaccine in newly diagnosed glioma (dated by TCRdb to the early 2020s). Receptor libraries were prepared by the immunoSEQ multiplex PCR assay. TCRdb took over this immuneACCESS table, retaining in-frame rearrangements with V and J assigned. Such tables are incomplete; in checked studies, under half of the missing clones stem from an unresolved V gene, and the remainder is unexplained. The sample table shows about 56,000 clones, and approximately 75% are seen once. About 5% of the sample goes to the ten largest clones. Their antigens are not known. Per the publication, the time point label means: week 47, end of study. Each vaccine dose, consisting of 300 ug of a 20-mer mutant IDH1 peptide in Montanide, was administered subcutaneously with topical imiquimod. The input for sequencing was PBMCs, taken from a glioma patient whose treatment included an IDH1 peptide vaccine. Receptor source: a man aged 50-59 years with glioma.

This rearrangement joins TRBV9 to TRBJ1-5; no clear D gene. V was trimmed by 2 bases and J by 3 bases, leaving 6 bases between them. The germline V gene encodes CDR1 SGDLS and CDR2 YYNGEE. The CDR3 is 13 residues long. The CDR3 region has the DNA TGTGCCAGCAGCGTGGAAGCCAATCAGCCCCAGCATTTT. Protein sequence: CASSVEANQPQHF.

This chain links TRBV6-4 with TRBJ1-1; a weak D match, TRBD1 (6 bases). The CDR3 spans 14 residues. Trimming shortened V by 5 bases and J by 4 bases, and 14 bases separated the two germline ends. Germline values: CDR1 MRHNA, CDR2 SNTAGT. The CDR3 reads CASSLTGSPTEAFF. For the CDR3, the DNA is TGTGCCAGCAGTCTCACAGGGAGTCCCACTGAAGCTTTCTTT.

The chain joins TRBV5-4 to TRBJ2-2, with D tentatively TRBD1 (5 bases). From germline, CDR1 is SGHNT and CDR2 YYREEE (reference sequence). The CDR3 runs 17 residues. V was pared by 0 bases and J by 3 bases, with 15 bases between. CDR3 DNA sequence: TGTGCCAGCAGCTTGGCCCGGTGGGGCCAGGACACCGGGGAGCTGTTTTTT. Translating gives CASSLARWGQDTGELFF.

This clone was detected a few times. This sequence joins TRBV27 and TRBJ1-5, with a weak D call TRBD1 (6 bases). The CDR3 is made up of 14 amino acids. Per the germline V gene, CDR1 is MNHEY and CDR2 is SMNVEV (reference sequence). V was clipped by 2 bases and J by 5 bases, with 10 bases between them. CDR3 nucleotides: TGTGCCAGCAGTTTAAAGGGGGTGGATCAGCCCCAGCATTTT. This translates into CASSLKGVDQPQHF.

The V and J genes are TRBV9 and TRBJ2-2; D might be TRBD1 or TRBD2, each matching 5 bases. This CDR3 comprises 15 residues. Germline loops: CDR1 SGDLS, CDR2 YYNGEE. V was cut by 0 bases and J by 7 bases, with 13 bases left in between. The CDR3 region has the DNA TGTGCCAGCAGCGTAGCTACGGGACGGGACGGGGAGCTGTTTTTT. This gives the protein CASSVATGRDGELFF.

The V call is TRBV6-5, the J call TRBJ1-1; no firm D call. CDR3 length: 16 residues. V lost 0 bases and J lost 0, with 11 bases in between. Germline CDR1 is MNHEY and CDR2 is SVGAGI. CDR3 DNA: TGTGCCAGCAGTTACTCGACGGAACGGTTGAACACTGAAGCTTTCTTT. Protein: CASSYSTERLNTEAFF.

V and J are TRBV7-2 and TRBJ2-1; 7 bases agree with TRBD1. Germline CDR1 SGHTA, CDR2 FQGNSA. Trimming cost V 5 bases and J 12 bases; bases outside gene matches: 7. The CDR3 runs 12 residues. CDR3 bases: TGTGCCAGCAGCATCGGACAGGCCATGCAGTTCTTC. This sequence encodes CASSIGQAMQFF.

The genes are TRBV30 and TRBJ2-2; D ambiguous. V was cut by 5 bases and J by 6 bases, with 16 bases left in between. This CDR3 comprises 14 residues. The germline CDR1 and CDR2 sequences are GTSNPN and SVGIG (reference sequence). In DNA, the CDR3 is TGTGCCTGGTCCCGGCTCCCAATTTCCGGGGAGCTGTTTTTT. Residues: CAWSRLPISGELFF.

CDR3 region: CASSQGGGASYNEQFF. CDR3 nucleotides: TGCGCCAGCAGCCAAGGCGGGGGAGCATCCTACAATGAGCAGTTCTTC. The chain joins TRBV4-3 to TRBJ2-1; 7 bases are a match to TRBD2. V shed 1 base and J 1 base; nucleotides not matched to a gene: 4. The germline CDR1 and CDR2 sequences are LGHNA and YSLEER. The CDR3 is made up of 16 amino acids.

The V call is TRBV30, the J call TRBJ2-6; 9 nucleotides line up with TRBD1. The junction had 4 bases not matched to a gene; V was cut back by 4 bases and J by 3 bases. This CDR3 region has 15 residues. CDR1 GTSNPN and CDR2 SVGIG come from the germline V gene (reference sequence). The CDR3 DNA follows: TGTGCCTGGAAGGGACAGGGAGGTGGGGCCAACGTCCTGACTTTC. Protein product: CAWKGQGGGANVLTF.

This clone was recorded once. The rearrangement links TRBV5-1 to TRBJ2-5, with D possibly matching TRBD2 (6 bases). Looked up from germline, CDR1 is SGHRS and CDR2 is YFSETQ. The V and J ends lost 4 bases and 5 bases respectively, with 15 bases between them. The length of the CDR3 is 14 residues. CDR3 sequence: CASSTAGRRETQYF. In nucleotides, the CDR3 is TGCGCCAGCAGCACCGCGGGGCGACGGGAGACCCAGTACTTC.

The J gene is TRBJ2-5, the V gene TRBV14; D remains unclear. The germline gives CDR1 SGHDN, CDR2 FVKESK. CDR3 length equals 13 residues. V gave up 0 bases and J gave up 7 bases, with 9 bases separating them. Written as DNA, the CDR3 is TGTGCCAGCAGCCAAGATGGATCGGGGACCCAGTACTTC. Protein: CASSQDGSGTQYF.

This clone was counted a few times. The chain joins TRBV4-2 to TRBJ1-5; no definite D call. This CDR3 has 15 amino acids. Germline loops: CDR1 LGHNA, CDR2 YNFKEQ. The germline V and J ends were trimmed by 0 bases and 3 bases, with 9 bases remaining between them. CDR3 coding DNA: TGTGCCAGCAGCCAAGAGTCCAGGACCAATCAGCCCCAGCATTTT. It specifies CASSQESRTNQPQHF.

CDR3 nucleotides: TGTGCCAGCAGCTGGGTAGGCGGGACGGATTACTCCTACGAGCAGTACTTC. It encodes CASSWVGGTDYSYEQYF. This chain links TRBV7-2 with TRBJ2-7, with D possibly matching TRBD2 (6 bases). This CDR3 region has 17 residues. Deletions cut 4 bases from V and 0 bases from J, with 19 bases between. Germline V gene sequence: CDR1 SGHTA, CDR2 FQGNSA. The variable domain in full, with the rest retrieved from reference TRBV7-2 and TRBJ2-7, is GAGVSQSPSNKVTEKGKDVELRCDPISGHTALYWYRQSLGQGLEFLIYFQGNSAPDKSGLPSDRFSAERTGGSVSTLTIQRTQQEDSAVYLCASSWVGGTDYSYEQYFGPGTRLTVT.

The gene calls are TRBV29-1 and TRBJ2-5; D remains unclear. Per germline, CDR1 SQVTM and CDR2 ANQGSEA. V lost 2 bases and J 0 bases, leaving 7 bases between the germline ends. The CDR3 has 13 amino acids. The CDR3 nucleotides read TGCAGCGTTGAACGGCAATACCAAGAGACCCAGTACTTC. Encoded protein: CSVERQYQETQYF.

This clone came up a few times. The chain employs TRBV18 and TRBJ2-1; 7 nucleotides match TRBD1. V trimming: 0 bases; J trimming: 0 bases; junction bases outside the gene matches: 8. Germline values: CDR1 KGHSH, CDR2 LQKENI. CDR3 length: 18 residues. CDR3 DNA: TGTGCCAGCTCACCACCTGGAGACAGGGCCAGCTCCTACAATGAGCAGTTCTTC. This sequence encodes CASSPPGDRASSYNEQFF.

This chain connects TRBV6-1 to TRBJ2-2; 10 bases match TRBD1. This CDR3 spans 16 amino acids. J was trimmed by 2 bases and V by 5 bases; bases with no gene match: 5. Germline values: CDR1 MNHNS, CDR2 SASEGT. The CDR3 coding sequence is TGTGCCAGCAGTCAAGAGACAGGGGGCAACACCGGGGAGCTGTTTTTT. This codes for CASSQETGGNTGELFF.

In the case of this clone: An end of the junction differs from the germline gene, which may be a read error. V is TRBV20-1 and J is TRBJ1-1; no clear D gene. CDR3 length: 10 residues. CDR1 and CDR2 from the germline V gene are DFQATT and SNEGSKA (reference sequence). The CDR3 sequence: CSAQFTETFF. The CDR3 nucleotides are TGCAGTGCTCAGTTCACTGAAACTTTCTTT.